Presented here are 20 T cell receptor beta chains from one specimen sequenced in a study of OX40 agonist ivuxolimab in advanced cancers. Clones were sequenced by immunoSEQ multiplex PCR, and TCRdb holds only the in-frame ones, with some missing. The sample consists of 50,000 to 65,000 clones, more than 85% of them appearing once. The sample in question was CD4+ or CD8+ T cells sorted from blood, obtained in a trial of the OX40 agonist ivuxolimab. The receptors come from an adult with an advanced solid tumor such as melanoma, head and neck, liver or kidney cancer.

This clone was seen only once. The chain combines TRBV4-3 with TRBJ2-2; D could derive from TRBD1 or TRBD2 (6 bases each). V was shortened by 1 base and J by 4 bases, with 16 bases between the two germline ends. CDR3 length equals 17 residues. Per the germline V gene, CDR1 is LGHNA and CDR2 is YSLEER. CDR3 sequence reads: CASSQVGGRGGTGELFF. The CDR3 DNA follows: TGCGCCAGCAGCCAAGTCGGAGGGAGAGGGGGCACCGGGGAGCTGTTTTTT.

Here the CDR3 reads CASSLAGGGDEQFF. CDR3 nucleotide sequence: TGTGCCAGCAGCTTAGCTGGAGGGGGAGATGAGCAGTTCTTC. J is TRBJ2-1 and V is TRBV7-6; possibly TRBD1 or TRBD2 for D (6 bases each). Germline V gene lookup returns CDR1 SGHVS and CDR2 FNYEAQ. The V gene lost 0 bases and the J gene lost 8 bases, with 11 bases spanning the gap. The CDR3 extends over 14 amino acids. Supplemented by reference TRBV7-6 and TRBJ2-1, the full variable domain reads GAGVSQSPRYKVTKRGQDVALRCDPISGHVSLYWYRQALGQGPEFLTYFNYEAQQDKSGLPNDRFSAERPEGSISTLTIQRTEQRDSAMYRCASSLAGGGDEQFFGPGTRLTVL.

V gene TRBV19 combines with J gene TRBJ1-2, with a tentative D call TRBD1 (5 bases). In germline, CDR1 is LNHDA, CDR2 SQIVND (reference sequence). The CDR3 is 11 residues long. V lost 10 bases and J 3 bases, leaving 9 bases between the germline ends. CDR3 nucleotides: TGTGCCACCGGGACGGACTATGGCTACACCTTC. Amino acids: CATGTDYGYTF.

This chain joins TRBV28 and TRBJ1-1, with unresolved D. The V end was cut by 3 bases, the J end by 1 base, with 6 bases between. CDR1 MDHEN and CDR2 SYDVKM come from the germline V gene. The length of the CDR3 is 13 residues. The CDR3 here is CASSLGSNTEAFF. CDR3 coding DNA: TGTGCCAGCAGTTTGGGCTCGAACACTGAAGCTTTCTTT.

Only a few counts were recorded for this clone. J is TRBJ2-1 and V is TRBV4-1; 11 positions agree with TRBD1. The CDR3 spans 15 residues. With V trimmed by 4 bases and J by 8 bases, 7 bases remained unmatched. Looked up from germline, CDR1 is MGHRA and CDR2 is YSYEKL. CDR3 sequence: CASSPGQGALDEQFF. In DNA, the CDR3 is TGCGCCAGCAGCCCCGGACAGGGGGCGCTTGATGAGCAGTTCTTC.

The gene calls are TRBV5-6 and TRBJ1-2, with 7 bases lining up with TRBD1. The CDR3 totals 13 residues. Germline V gives CDR1 SGHDT, CDR2 YYEEEE. V was clipped by 2 bases and J by 7 bases; unmatched bases: 5. CDR3 nucleotides: TGTGCCAGCAGCTTCGGGCAGGGGGGTGGCTACACCTTC. This codes for CASSFGQGGGYTF. Using reference TRBV5-6 and TRBJ1-2 for the parts outside the CDR3, the full variable domain is DAGVTQSPTHLIKTRGQQVTLRCSPKSGHDTVSWYQQALGQGPQFIFQYYEEEERQRGNFPDRFSGHQFPNYSSELNVNALLLGDSALYLCASSFGQGGGYTFGSGTRLTVV.

The rearrangement uses TRBV9 and TRBJ2-5, with D maybe TRBD1 (6 bases). V was pared by 3 bases and J by 2 bases, with 17 bases between. The CDR3 loop spans 16 amino acids. Looked up from germline, CDR1 is SGDLS and CDR2 is YYNGEE. The CDR3 is CASSDYRTDSQETQYF. The CDR3 DNA sequence: TGTGCCAGCAGCGACTACAGAACGGACAGTCAAGAGACCCAGTACTTC. The whole variable domain, filled in from reference TRBV9 and TRBJ2-5, reads DSGVTQTPKHLITATGQRVTLRCSPRSGDLSVYWYQQSLDQGLQFLIQYYNGEERAKGNILERFSAQQFPDLHSELNLSSLELGDSALYFCASSDYRTDSQETQYFGPGTRLLVL.

This sequence joins TRBV7-9 and TRBJ1-4; D ambiguous. The CDR3 extends over 11 amino acids. Trimming shortened V by 10 bases and J by 8 bases, and 11 bases separated the two germline ends. Looked up from germline, CDR1 is SEHNR and CDR2 is FQNEAQ (reference sequence). For the CDR3, the DNA is TGTGCCACTCGGGTGGAGGAAAAACTGTTTTTT. Protein sequence: CATRVEEKLFF.

This clone appeared once. The J gene is TRBJ2-1, the V gene TRBV27, with D uncertain. V dropped 3 bases and J dropped 4 bases, with 16 bases sitting between them. From germline, CDR1 is MNHEY and CDR2 SMNVEV (reference sequence). CDR3 length: 16 amino acids. The CDR3 loop is CASSLAGPDLYNEQFF. Written as DNA, the CDR3 is TGTGCCAGCAGTTTGGCTGGGCCCGATTTGTACAATGAGCAGTTCTTC.

The CDR3 nucleotides are TGTGCCAGCAGCTCCCGGGACAGCAATCAGCCCCAGCATTTT. Translating it yields CASSSRDSNQPQHF. V usage is TRBV9 and J usage is TRBJ1-5; the D gene is possibly TRBD1 (5 bases). V dropped 4 bases and J dropped 1 base, with 9 bases sitting between them. From germline, CDR1 is SGDLS and CDR2 YYNGEE. There are 14 residues in the CDR3.

The V and J genes are TRBV4-3 and TRBJ2-7, with unresolved D. Looked up from germline, CDR1 is LGHNA and CDR2 is YSLEER. Trimming stripped 0 bases from V and 3 bases from J, with 12 bases between. The CDR3 runs to 15 residues. CDR3 nucleotide sequence: TGCGCCAGCAGCCAAGATCACTGGACCGTCTACGAGCAGTACTTC. This translates into CASSQDHWTVYEQYF.

This chain joins TRBV10-3 and TRBJ1-2, with D hard to call. CDR1 ENHRY and CDR2 SYGVKD come from the germline V gene. The CDR3 is 13 amino acids. V was cut by 0 bases and J by 7 bases, with 9 bases left in between. CDR3 sequence: CAISESIGGGYTF. For the CDR3, the DNA is TGTGCCATCAGTGAGTCGATCGGCGGTGGCTACACCTTC.

This clone was seen once. The chain has TRBV27 and TRBJ2-1; D may be TRBD1 (5 bases). V lost 4 bases, J lost 4 bases, and 14 bases lay in between. The CDR3 spans 15 residues. Germline V gives CDR1 MNHEY, CDR2 SMNVEV (reference sequence). CDR3 sequence: CASSWAPGAYNEQFF. CDR3 bases: TGTGCCAGCAGTTGGGCCCCTGGGGCATACAATGAGCAGTTCTTC.

This clone is classed as medium-sized (0.01 to 0.1%). The chain couples TRBV6-4 to TRBJ2-5; perhaps TRBD2 as D (5 bases). This CDR3 has 15 amino acids. CDR1 is MRHNA and CDR2 is SNTAGT in the germline V gene. V was shortened by 6 bases and J by 2 bases, with 16 bases between the two germline ends. The CDR3 DNA reads as TGTGCCAGCAGCCTAACGGCGGGCAGTCAAGAGACCCAGTACTTC. Protein sequence: CASSLTAGSQETQYF.

This chain joins TRBV2 and TRBJ1-5, with TRBD1 identical over 8 bases. Germline trimming cut 4 bases from V and 0 bases from J; bases unmatched to any gene: 14. The CDR3 is 19 residues long. The V gene's germline CDR1 is SNHLY and CDR2 FYNNEI. As DNA, the CDR3 is TGTGCCAGCAGTGCGGGATTATTTGGACAGGGCAATAGCAATCAGCCCCAGCATTTT. Its translation: CASSAGLFGQGNSNQPQHF.

This clone was detected once. V gene TRBV4-2 combines with J gene TRBJ2-1; TRBD2 might be the D (6 bases). The V end was cut by 0 bases, the J end by 7 bases, with 22 bases between. The germline V gene encodes CDR1 LGHNA and CDR2 YNFKEQ. This CDR3 spans 18 amino acids. CDR3 sequence (DNA): TGTGCCAGCAGCCAAGATCGGGTTGGGGGGAGGTCCGAGAATGAGCAGTTCTTC. Its protein product is CASSQDRVGGRSENEQFF.

V usage is TRBV29-1 and J usage is TRBJ2-1; TRBD1 might be the D (6 bases). V lost 1 base to trimming and J lost 2 bases, with 12 bases between them. Looked up from germline, CDR1 is SQVTM and CDR2 is ANQGSEA. The CDR3 has 15 amino acids. The chain's CDR3 is CSVEGNRDTYNEQFF. CDR3 in DNA: TGCAGCGTTGAAGGGAACAGGGACACCTACAATGAGCAGTTCTTC.

The chain couples TRBV7-9 to TRBJ1-2, with D tentatively TRBD1 (5 bases). Germline V gene data show CDR1 as SEHNR and CDR2 as FQNEAQ (reference sequence). The CDR3 has 17 amino acids. Trimming cost V 0 bases and J 6 bases, with 20 bases left between them. CDR3 sequence: CASSLARGGGAGDGYTF. The CDR3 coding sequence is TGTGCCAGCAGCTTAGCTAGGGGCGGGGGAGCGGGCGATGGCTACACCTTC.

V and J are TRBV27 and TRBJ2-7, with TRBD2 matching over 9 bases. The CDR3 is 14 amino acids. Germline V gene data show CDR1 as MNHEY and CDR2 as SMNVEV (reference sequence). V lost 5 bases, J lost 3 bases, and 5 bases stayed unmatched. DNA of the CDR3: TGTGCCAGCAGTCGGAGCGGGGGGAGCTACGAGCAGTACTTC. As protein: CASSRSGGSYEQYF.

This chain connects TRBV5-1 to TRBJ2-1; 12 bases are a match to TRBD2. The CDR3 is made up of 14 amino acids. Unmatched junction bases numbered 2, after V lost 5 bases and J lost 5 bases. Germline CDR1 is SGHRS and CDR2 is YFSETQ. The CDR3 DNA is TGCGCCAGCAGACTAGCGGGGGGAAACAATGAGCAGTTCTTC. This sequence encodes CASRLAGGNNEQFF.